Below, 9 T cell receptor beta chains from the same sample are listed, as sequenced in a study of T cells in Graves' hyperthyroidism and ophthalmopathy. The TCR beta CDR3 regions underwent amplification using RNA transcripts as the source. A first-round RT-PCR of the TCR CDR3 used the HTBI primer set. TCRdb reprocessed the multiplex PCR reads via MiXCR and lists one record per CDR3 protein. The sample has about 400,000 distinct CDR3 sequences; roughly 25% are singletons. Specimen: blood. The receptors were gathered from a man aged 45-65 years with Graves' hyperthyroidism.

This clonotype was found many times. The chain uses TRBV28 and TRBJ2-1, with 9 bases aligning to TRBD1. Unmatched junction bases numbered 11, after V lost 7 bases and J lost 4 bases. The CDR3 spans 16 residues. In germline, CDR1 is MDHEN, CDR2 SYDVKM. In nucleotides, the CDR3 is TGTGCCAGCAAAGACATGGACAGGGGCGCATACAATGAGCAGTTCTTC. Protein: CASKDMDRGAYNEQFF.

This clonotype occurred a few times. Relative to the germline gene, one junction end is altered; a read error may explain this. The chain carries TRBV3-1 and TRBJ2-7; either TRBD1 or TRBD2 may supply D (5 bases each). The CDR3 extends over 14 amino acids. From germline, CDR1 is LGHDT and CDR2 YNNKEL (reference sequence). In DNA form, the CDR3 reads TGTGCCAGCAGTTACAAGGGACGGACCTATGAGCAGTACTTC. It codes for CASSYKGRTYEQYF.

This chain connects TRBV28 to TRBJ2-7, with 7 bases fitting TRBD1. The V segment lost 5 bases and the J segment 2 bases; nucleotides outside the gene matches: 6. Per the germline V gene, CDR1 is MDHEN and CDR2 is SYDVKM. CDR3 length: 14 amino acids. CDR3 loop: CASSHRDSAYEQYF. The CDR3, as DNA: TGTGCCAGCAGTCACCGGGACAGCGCCTACGAGCAGTACTTC.

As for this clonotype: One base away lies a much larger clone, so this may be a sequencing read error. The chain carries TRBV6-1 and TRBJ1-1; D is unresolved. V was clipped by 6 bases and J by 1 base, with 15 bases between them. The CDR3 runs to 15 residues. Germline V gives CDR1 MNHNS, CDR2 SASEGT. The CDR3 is CASRPRWGGNTEAFF. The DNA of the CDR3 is TGTGCCAGCAGACCTCGGTGGGGTGGGAACACTGAAGCTTTCTTT.

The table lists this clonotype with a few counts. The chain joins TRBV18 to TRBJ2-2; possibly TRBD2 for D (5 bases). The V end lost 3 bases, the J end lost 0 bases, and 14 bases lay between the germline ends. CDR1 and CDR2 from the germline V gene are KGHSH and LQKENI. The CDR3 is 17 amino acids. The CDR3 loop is CASSPRGEGANTGELFF. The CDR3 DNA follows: TGTGCCAGCTCACCCCGGGGTGAGGGAGCGAACACCGGGGAGCTGTTTTTT.

As DNA, the CDR3 is TGTGCCAGCAGCCCACGACAACCTATGGACGATGGCTACACCTTC. This codes for CASSPRQPMDDGYTF. The chain links TRBV11-2 to TRBJ1-2; D is uncertain. CDR1 and CDR2 from the germline V gene are SGHAT and FQNNGV. CDR3 size: 15 residues. Trimming shortened V by 5 bases and J by 6 bases, and 19 bases separated the two germline ends.

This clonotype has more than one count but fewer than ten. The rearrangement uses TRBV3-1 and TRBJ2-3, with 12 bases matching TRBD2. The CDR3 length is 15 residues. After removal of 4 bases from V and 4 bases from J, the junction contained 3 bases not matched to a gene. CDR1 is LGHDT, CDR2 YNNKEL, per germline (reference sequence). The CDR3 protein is CASSLSSGGADTQYF. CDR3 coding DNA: TGTGCCAGCAGCCTCTCTAGCGGGGGGGCAGATACGCAGTATTTT.

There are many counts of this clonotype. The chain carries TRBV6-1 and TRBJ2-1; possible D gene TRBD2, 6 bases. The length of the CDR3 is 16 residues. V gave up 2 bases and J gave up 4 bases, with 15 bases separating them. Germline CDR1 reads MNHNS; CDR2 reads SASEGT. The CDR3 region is CASSETRLRDYNEQFF. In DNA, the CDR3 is TGTGCCAGCAGTGAAACTCGTTTGCGGGATTACAATGAGCAGTTCTTC.

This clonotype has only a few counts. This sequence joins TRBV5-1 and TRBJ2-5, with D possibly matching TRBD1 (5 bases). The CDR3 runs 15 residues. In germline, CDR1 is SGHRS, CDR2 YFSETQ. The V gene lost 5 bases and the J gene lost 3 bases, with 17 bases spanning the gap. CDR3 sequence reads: CASRPRGHEEETQYF. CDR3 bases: TGCGCCAGCAGGCCACGTGGACATGAGGAAGAGACCCAGTACTTC. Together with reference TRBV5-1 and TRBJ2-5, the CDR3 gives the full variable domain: KAGVTQTPRYLIKTRGQQVTLSCSPISGHRSVSWYQQTPGQGLQFLFEYFSETQRNKGNFPGRFSGRQFSNSRSEMNVSTLELGDSALYLCASRPRGHEEETQYFGPGTRLLVL.